The clone carrying this T cell receptor (beta chain) was seen more than once but under ten times. What it recognizes is unknown. Construction of TCR beta libraries relied on iRepertoire HTBI primers and on Arm-PCR targeting CDR3 regions. Via MiXCR, TCRdb re-called the multiplex PCR reads, giving one row per CDR3 protein. The sample has approximately 380,000 distinct CDR3 sequences; around 21% are singletons. The CDR3 sequence is 16 residues long. The V and J ends lost 3 bases and 0 bases, in that order; junction bases with no gene match: 2. Per the germline V gene, CDR1 is LGHDT and CDR2 is YNNKEL (reference sequence). This sample's time point: persistent/refractory GD, antithyroid drugs over 5 years with positive TRAb. PBMCs were the source of the RNA used for TCR sequencing. The data stem from a study of regulatory T cells in long-lasting Graves disease. Study details: The definition of persistent Graves' disease was over 5 years of antithyroid drugs with positive TSH receptor antibodies. Regarding the study as a whole: Persistent-disease Graves' patients showed less TCR diversity than new cases.

The receptor was isolated from a female donor with Graves disease. The material was peripheral blood mononuclear cells (PBMCs), obtained when the disease was refractory, from a patient treated with antithyroid drugs. V and J are TRBV3-1 and TRBJ1-6; 7 nucleotides line up with TRBD1. Here the CDR3 reads CASSHRQGSYNSPLHF. The CDR3 DNA reads TGTGCCAGCAGCCATCGACAGGGCTCCTATAATTCACCCCTCCACTTT. The variable domain in full, completed from reference TRBV3-1 and TRBJ1-6, reads DTAVSQTPKYLVTQMGNDKSIKCEQNLGHDTMYWYKQDSKKFLKIMFSYNNKELIINETVPNRFSPKSPDKAHLNLHINSLELGDSAVYFCASSHRQGSYNSPLHFGNGTRLTVT.